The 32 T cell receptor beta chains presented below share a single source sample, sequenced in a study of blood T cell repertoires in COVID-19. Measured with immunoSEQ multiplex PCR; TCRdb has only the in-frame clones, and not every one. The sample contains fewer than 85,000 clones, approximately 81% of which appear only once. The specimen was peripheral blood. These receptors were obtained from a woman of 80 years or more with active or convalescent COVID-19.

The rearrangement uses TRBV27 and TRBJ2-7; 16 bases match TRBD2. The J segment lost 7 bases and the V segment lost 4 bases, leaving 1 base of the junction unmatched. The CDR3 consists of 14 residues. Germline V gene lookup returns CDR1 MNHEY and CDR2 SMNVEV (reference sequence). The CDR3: CASSSGLAGGEQYF. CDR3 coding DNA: TGTGCCAGCAGTTCGGGACTAGCGGGAGGGGAGCAGTACTTC.

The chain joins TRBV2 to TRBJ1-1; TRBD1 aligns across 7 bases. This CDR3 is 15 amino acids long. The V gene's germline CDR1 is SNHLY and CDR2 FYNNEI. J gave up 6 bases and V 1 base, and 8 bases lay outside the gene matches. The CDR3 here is CASSEEQGSRSEAFF. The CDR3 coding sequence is TGTGCCAGCAGTGAAGAACAGGGGAGCAGGTCTGAAGCTTTCTTT.

The CDR3 is CAIRGQAPNEKLFF. As DNA, the CDR3 is TGTGCCATCAGGGGACAGGCACCAAATGAAAAACTGTTTTTT. This chain uses TRBV10-3 with TRBJ1-4; 8 bases are a match to TRBD1. The CDR3 is 14 amino acids. Germline V lookup: CDR1 ENHRY, CDR2 SYGVKD. V dropped 6 bases and J dropped 5; count of bases not matched to a gene: 5.

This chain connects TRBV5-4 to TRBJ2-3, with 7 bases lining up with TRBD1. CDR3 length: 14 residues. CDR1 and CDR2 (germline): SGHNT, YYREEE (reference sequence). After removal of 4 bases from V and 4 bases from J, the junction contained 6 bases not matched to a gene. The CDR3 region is CASSLQGPADTQYF. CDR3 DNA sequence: TGTGCCAGCAGCCTACAGGGGCCAGCAGATACGCAGTATTTT.

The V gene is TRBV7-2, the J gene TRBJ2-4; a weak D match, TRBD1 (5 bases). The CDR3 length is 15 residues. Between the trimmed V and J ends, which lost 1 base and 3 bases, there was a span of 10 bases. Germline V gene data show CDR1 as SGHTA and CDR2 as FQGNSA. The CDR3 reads CASSLVSGFKNIQYF. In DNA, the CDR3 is TGTGCCAGCAGCTTAGTATCAGGGTTCAAAAACATTCAGTACTTC.

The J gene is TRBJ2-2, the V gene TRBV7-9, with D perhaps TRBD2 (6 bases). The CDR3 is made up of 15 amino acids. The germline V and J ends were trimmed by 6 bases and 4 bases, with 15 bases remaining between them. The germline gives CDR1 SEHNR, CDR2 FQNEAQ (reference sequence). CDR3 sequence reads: CASRSTGARTGELFF. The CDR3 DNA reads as TGTGCCAGCAGATCAACGGGAGCGCGCACCGGGGAGCTGTTTTTT. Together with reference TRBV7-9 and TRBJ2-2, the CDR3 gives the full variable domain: DTGVSQNPRHKITKRGQNVTFRCDPISEHNRLYWYRQTLGQGPEFLTYFQNEAQLEKSRLLSDRFSAERPKGSFSTLEIQRTEQGDSAMYLCASRSTGARTGELFFGEGSRLTVL.

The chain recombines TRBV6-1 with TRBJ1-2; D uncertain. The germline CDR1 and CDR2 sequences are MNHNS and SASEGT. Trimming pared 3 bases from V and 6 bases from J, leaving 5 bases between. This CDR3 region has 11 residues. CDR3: CASSEAHGYTF. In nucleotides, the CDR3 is TGTGCCAGCAGTGAGGCCCATGGCTACACCTTC.

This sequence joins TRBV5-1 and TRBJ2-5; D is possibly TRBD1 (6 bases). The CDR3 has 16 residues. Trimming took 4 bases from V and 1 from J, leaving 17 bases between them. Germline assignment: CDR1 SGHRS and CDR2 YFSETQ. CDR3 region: CASSDPQGRFQETQYF. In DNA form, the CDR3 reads TGCGCCAGCAGCGACCCGCAGGGGCGCTTCCAAGAGACCCAGTACTTC.

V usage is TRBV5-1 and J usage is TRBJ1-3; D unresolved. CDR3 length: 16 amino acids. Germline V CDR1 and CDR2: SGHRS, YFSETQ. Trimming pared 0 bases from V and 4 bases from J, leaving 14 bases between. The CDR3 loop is CASSLEAAGRGNTIYF. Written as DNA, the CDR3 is TGCGCCAGCAGCTTGGAAGCGGCGGGAAGGGGAAACACCATATATTTT.

The CDR3 sequence: CASSEEVPPKRNTEAFF. The CDR3 nucleotides read TGCGCCAGCAGTGAGGAGGTCCCCCCCAAGAGGAACACTGAAGCTTTCTTT. The chain joins TRBV10-1 to TRBJ1-1; no definite D call. CDR1 and CDR2 from the germline V gene are WNHNN and SYGVQD (reference sequence). This CDR3 region has 17 residues. The ends were cut back, 2 bases at V and 1 base at J, with 17 bases in the middle.

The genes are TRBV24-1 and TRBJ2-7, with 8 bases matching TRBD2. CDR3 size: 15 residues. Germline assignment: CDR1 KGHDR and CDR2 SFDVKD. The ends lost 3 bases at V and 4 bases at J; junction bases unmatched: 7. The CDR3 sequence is CATSDEAGGQYEQYF. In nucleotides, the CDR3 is TGTGCCACCAGTGATGAGGCGGGAGGCCAGTACGAGCAGTACTTC.

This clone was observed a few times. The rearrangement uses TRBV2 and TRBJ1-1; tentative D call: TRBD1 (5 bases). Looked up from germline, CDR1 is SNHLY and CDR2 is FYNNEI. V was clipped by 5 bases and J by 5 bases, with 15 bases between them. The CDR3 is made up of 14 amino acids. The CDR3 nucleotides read TGTGCCAGCAGTTTGACAGATTACGGGACTGAAGCTTTCTTT. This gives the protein CASSLTDYGTEAFF. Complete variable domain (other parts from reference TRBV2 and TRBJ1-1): EPEVTQTPSHQVTQMGQEVILRCVPISNHLYFYWYRQILGQKVEFLVSFYNNEISEKSEIFDDQFSVERPDGSNFTLKIRSTKLEDSAMYFCASSLTDYGTEAFFGQGTRLTVV.

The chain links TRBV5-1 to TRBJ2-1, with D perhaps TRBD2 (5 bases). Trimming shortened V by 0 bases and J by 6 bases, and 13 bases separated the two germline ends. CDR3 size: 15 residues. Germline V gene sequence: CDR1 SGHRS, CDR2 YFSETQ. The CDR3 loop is CASSLEAGIRNEQFF. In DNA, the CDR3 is TGCGCCAGCAGCTTGGAGGCGGGCATTCGCAATGAGCAGTTCTTC.

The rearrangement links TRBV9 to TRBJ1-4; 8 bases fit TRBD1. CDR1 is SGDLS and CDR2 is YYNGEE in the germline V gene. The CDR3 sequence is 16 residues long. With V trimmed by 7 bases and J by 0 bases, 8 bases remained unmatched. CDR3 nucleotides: TGTGCCAGCCCGAGGGACAGGCGAGCAACTAATGAAAAACTGTTTTTT. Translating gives CASPRDRRATNEKLFF.

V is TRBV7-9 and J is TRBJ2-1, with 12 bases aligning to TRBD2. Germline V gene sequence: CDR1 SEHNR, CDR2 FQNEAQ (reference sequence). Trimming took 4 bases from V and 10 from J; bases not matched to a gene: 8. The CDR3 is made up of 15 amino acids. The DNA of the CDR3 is TGTGCCAGCAGCTCTAGCGGGGGGGCCCGGGAGGAGCAGTTCTTC. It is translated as CASSSSGGAREEQFF.

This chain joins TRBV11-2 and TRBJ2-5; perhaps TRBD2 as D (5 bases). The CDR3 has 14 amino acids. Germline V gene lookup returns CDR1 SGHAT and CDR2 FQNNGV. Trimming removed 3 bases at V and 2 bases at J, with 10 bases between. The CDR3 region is CASSFLPGQETQYF. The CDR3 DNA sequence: TGTGCCAGCAGCTTTCTGCCGGGGCAAGAGACCCAGTACTTC.

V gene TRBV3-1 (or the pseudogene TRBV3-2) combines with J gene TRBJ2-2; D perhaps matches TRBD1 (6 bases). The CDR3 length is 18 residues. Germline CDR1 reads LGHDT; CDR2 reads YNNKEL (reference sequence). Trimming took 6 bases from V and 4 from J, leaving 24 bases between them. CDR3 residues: CASRLWRNRAQGTGELFF. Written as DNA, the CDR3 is TGTGCCAGCAGGCTATGGAGAAACAGGGCCCAGGGCACCGGGGAGCTGTTTTTT.

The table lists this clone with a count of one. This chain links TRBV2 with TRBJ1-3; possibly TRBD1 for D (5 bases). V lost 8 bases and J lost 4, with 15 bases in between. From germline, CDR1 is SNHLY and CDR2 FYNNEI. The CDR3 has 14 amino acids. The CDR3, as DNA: TGTGCCAGCGGGCAGGGCCTACGCGGAAACACCATATATTTT. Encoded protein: CASGQGLRGNTIYF.

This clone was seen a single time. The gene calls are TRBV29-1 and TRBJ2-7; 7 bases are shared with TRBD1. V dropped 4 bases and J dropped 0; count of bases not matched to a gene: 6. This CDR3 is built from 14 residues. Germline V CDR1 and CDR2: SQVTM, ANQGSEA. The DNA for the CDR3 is TGCAGCGTTGTAGGGGGCCAGAGCTCCTACGAGCAGTACTTC. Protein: CSVVGGQSSYEQYF.

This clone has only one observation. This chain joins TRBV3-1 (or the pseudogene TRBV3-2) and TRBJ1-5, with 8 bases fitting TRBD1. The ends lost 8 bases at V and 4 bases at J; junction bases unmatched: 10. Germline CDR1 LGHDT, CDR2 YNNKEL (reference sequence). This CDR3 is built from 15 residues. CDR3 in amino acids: CASPYRQGMNQPQHF. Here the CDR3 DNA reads TGTGCCAGCCCCTATCGACAGGGGATGAATCAGCCCCAGCATTTT.

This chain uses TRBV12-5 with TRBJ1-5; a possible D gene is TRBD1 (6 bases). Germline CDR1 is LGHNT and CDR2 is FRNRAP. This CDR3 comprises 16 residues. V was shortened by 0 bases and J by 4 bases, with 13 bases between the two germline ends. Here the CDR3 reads CASGLVSQGLNQPQHF. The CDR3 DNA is TGTGCTAGTGGTTTGGTCTCCCAGGGGCTAAATCAGCCCCAGCATTTT.

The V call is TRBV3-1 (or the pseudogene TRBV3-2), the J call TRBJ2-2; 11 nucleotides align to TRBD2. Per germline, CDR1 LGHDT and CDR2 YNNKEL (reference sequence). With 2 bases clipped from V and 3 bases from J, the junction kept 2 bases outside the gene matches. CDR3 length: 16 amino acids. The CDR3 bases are TGTGCCAGCAGCCAAATTAGCGGGAGGGACACCGGGGAGCTGTTTTTT. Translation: CASSQISGRDTGELFF.

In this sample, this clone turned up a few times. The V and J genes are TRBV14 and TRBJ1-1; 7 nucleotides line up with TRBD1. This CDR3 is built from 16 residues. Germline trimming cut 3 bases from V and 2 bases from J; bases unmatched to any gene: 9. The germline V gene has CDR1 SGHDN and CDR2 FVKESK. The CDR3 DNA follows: TGTGCCAGCAGCCACAGATACAGGGGTAGAAACACTGAAGCTTTCTTT. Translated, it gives CASSHRYRGRNTEAFF.

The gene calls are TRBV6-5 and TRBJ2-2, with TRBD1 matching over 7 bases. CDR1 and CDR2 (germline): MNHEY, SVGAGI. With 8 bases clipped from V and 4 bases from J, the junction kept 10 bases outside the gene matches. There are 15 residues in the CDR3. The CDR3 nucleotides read TGTGCCAGCTCCAATCCGGGACAGATCACCGGGGAGCTGTTTTTT. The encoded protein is CASSNPGQITGELFF.

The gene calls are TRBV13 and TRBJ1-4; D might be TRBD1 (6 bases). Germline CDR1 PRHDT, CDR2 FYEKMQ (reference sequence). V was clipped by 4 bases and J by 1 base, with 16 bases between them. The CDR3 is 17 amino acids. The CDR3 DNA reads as TGTGCCAGCAGCTCCGGCACAGGGATGGAAACTAATGAAAAACTGTTTTTT. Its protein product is CASSSGTGMETNEKLFF.

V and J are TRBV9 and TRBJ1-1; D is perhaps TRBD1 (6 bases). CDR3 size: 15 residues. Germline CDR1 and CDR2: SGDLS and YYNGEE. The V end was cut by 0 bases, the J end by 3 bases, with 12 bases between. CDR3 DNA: TGTGCCAGCAGCGTAGTCCCAGGGGCAGACACTGAAGCTTTCTTT. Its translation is CASSVVPGADTEAFF.

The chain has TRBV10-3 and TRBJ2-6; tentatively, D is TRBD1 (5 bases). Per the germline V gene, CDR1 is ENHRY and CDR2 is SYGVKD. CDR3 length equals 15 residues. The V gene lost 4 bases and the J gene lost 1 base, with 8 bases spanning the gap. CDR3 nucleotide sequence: TGTGCCATCAGTGCTCCAGGGTCTGGGGCCAACGTCCTGACTTTC. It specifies CAISAPGSGANVLTF.

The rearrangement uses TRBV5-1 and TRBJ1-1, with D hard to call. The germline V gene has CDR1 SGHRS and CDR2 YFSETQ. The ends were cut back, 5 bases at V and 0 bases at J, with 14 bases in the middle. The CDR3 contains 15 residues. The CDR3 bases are TGCGCCAGCAGTATAGGACTGGGATTGAACACTGAAGCTTTCTTT. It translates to CASSIGLGLNTEAFF.

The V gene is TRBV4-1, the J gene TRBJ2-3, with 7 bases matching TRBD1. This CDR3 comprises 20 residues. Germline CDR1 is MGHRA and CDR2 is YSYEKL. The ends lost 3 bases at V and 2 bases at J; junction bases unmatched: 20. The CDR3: CASSQPLATTGNKVTDTQYF. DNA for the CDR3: TGCGCCAGCAGCCAGCCACTCGCTACGACAGGGAATAAGGTCACAGATACGCAGTATTTT.

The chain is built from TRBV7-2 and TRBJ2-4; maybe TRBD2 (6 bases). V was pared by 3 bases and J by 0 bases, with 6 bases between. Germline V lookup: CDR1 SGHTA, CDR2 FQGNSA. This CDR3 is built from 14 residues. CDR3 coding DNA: TGTGCCAGCAGCTTCGGGGGAGCCAAAAACATTCAGTACTTC. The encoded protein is CASSFGGAKNIQYF. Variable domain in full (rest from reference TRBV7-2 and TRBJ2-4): GAGVSQSPSNKVTEKGKDVELRCDPISGHTALYWYRQSLGQGLEFLIYFQGNSAPDKSGLPSDRFSAERTGGSVSTLTIQRTQQEDSAVYLCASSFGGAKNIQYFGAGTRLSVL.

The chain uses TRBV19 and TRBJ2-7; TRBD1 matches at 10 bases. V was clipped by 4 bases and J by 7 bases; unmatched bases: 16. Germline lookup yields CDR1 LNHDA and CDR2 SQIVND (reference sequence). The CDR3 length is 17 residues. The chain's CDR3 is CASSTPNTGQGTGEQYF. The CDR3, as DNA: TGTGCCAGTAGTACGCCAAACACGGGACAGGGGACGGGGGAGCAGTACTTC.

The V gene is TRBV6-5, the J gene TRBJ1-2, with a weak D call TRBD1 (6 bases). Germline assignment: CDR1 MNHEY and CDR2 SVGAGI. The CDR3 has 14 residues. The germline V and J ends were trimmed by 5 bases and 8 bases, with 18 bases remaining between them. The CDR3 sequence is CASSPLGGAGGYTF. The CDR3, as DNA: TGTGCCAGCAGTCCCCTGGGGGGGGCCGGCGGCTACACCTTC.